This record concerns one T cell receptor (beta chain) sequence. Its antigen is as yet unknown. These data come from a study of T cell responses to AZD1222 COVID-19 vaccine. Study-wide findings and caveats: Seropositive status at baseline applied to only six AZD1222 recipients. Vaccine-associated CD4 TCRs spanned spike, dominant at 160-218 and 743-854. A mostly white British donor set with more females was recruited, and clonal diversity was possibly underestimated. Repertoire sampling was restricted to post-peak T cell response timepoints.

Measured with immunoSEQ multiplex PCR; TCRdb has only the in-frame clones, and not every one. The table lists approximately 150,000 clones, roughly 92% of them singletons. Germline CDR1 reads KGHDR; CDR2 reads SFDVKD. The CDR3 has 16 residues. V lost 10 bases to trimming and J lost 1 base; unmatched junction nucleotides: 13. Source: peripheral blood, taken 28 days after the second AZD1222 dose. V usage is TRBV24-1 and J usage is TRBJ1-2, with 8 bases lining up with TRBD1. The sequence derives from an adult who received the AZD1222 COVID-19 vaccine. The CDR3 sequence: CATRAAPGQVNYGYTF. DNA of the CDR3: TGTGCCACGAGAGCTGCCCCGGGACAGGTTAACTATGGCTACACCTTC.